A selection of T cell receptor beta chains follows, all from one sample in a study of CD8 T cells in Susac syndrome. TCRdb fed the immunoSEQ multiplex PCR reads into MiXCR, producing one record per CDR3 protein. This sample has about 140,000 distinct CDR3 sequences, with around 95% found just once. The sequenced sample was CD8+ T cells from PBMCs. All receptors derive from a human donor with Susac syndrome. Both conserved end residues are trimmed from each CDR3. A D gene is named only where the DNA matches it firmly. For some rows the clone size is stated as once, few or many, or as a class when expanded; others skip it.

CDR3 protein: ASSQADGEAF; V gene: TRBV4-1; J gene: TRBJ1-1; D gene: NA; clone size: NA
CDR3 protein: ASSLIGRNTEAF; V gene: TRBV5-6; J gene: TRBJ1-1; D gene: NA; clone size: NA
CDR3 protein: ASSLIAGSDGELF; V gene: TRBV19; J gene: TRBJ2-2; D gene: TRBD2; clone size: NA
CDR3 protein: SVMTGSNTEAF; V gene: TRBV29-1; J gene: TRBJ1-1; D gene: TRBD1; clone size: NA
CDR3 protein: ASTQISGRAYEQY; V gene: TRBV6-5; J gene: TRBJ2-7; D gene: TRBD2; clone size: NA
CDR3 protein: ASSQTGQSSNQPQH; V gene: TRBV4-1; J gene: TRBJ1-5; D gene: TRBD1; clone size: NA
CDR3 protein: SVEDRHITDTQY; V gene: TRBV29-1; J gene: TRBJ2-3; D gene: NA; clone size: once
CDR3 protein: ASSYSPGIYGYT; V gene: TRBV6-5; J gene: TRBJ1-2; D gene: NA; clone size: NA
CDR3 protein: ASRAGLSYGYT; V gene: TRBV27; J gene: TRBJ1-2; D gene: NA; clone size: once
CDR3 protein: ASSRGSATPYEQY; V gene: TRBV27; J gene: TRBJ2-7; D gene: NA; clone size: NA
CDR3 protein: SARMGYGYT; V gene: TRBV20-1; J gene: TRBJ1-2; D gene: NA; clone size: NA
CDR3 protein: ASSQDRQGSEAF; V gene: TRBV4-1; J gene: TRBJ1-1; D gene: TRBD1; clone size: NA
CDR3 protein: ASRFPGAGNEQF; V gene: TRBV5-4; J gene: TRBJ2-1; D gene: NA; clone size: NA
CDR3 protein: ASSGVQREGIYEQY; V gene: TRBV5-1; J gene: TRBJ2-7; D gene: TRBD2; clone size: NA
CDR3 protein: ASRQGVSTEAF; V gene: TRBV11-2; J gene: TRBJ1-1; D gene: TRBD1; clone size: NA
CDR3 protein: ATSEPLAGTWHEQF; V gene: TRBV24-1; J gene: TRBJ2-1; D gene: NA; clone size: NA
CDR3 protein: ASSYAADHTGELF; V gene: TRBV6-5; J gene: TRBJ2-2; D gene: NA; clone size: NA
CDR3 protein: ASSLKSEQF; V gene: TRBV12-3/TRBV12-4; J gene: TRBJ2-1; D gene: NA; clone size: once
CDR3 protein: SVDPGQWVYNEQF; V gene: TRBV29-1; J gene: TRBJ2-1; D gene: NA; clone size: NA
CDR3 protein: ASSTSGVQPQH; V gene: TRBV28; J gene: TRBJ1-5; D gene: NA; clone size: NA
CDR3 protein: ASSQMVASASDTQY; V gene: TRBV7-9; J gene: TRBJ2-3; D gene: NA; clone size: NA
CDR3 protein: ASRGTGSYNEQF; V gene: TRBV2; J gene: TRBJ2-1; D gene: NA; clone size: NA
CDR3 protein: ASGLGGSYEQY; V gene: TRBV12-5; J gene: TRBJ2-7; D gene: NA; clone size: few
CDR3 protein: ASRPTRGRTATNTGELF; V gene: TRBV12-3/TRBV12-4; J gene: TRBJ2-2; D gene: NA; clone size: NA
CDR3 protein: ASSSLREGADTQY; V gene: TRBV12-3/TRBV12-4; J gene: TRBJ2-3; D gene: TRBD2; clone size: NA
CDR3 protein: ASSQDLVAGELF; V gene: TRBV4-2; J gene: TRBJ2-2; D gene: NA; clone size: NA
CDR3 protein: SARADRDSGFYGYT; V gene: TRBV20-1; J gene: TRBJ1-2; D gene: TRBD1; clone size: NA
CDR3 protein: SVEGASTYNEQF; V gene: TRBV29-1; J gene: TRBJ2-1; D gene: NA; clone size: NA
CDR3 protein: SVELDSSYEQY; V gene: TRBV29-1; J gene: TRBJ2-7; D gene: NA; clone size: few
CDR3 protein: ASSQQEGSVYGYT; V gene: TRBV7-2; J gene: TRBJ1-2; D gene: NA; clone size: NA
CDR3 protein: ASSYMGPVGEQY; V gene: TRBV6-5; J gene: TRBJ2-7; D gene: NA; clone size: NA
CDR3 protein: ASSWTPGANVLT; V gene: TRBV2; J gene: TRBJ2-6; D gene: NA; clone size: NA
CDR3 protein: SARVLAGAAYEQY; V gene: TRBV20-1; J gene: TRBJ2-7; D gene: TRBD2; clone size: NA
CDR3 protein: ASSPGTGGQY; V gene: TRBV28; J gene: TRBJ2-5; D gene: TRBD1; clone size: NA
CDR3 protein: ASREEGNEKLF; V gene: TRBV28; J gene: TRBJ1-4; D gene: NA; clone size: NA
CDR3 protein: ASSVGTGTEAF; V gene: TRBV9; J gene: TRBJ1-1; D gene: TRBD1; clone size: NA
CDR3 protein: SGTSGFSYEQY; V gene: TRBV20-1; J gene: TRBJ2-7; D gene: TRBD2; clone size: NA
CDR3 protein: ASSQALAGLAGELF; V gene: TRBV7-9; J gene: TRBJ2-2; D gene: TRBD2; clone size: once
CDR3 protein: ASSVDPGPPGEQY; V gene: TRBV9; J gene: TRBJ2-7; D gene: NA; clone size: NA
CDR3 protein: ASTTTGGGQPQH; V gene: TRBV27; J gene: TRBJ1-5; D gene: TRBD1; clone size: once
CDR3 protein: ASSQDGTYYGYT; V gene: TRBV3-1; J gene: TRBJ1-2; D gene: NA; clone size: NA
CDR3 protein: ASSRDRRYQETQY; V gene: TRBV7-9; J gene: TRBJ2-5; D gene: TRBD1; clone size: NA
CDR3 protein: ASTWGDSGQETQY; V gene: TRBV4-2; J gene: TRBJ2-5; D gene: NA; clone size: NA
CDR3 protein: ASSFKDPGEQF; V gene: TRBV12-3/TRBV12-4; J gene: TRBJ2-1; D gene: NA; clone size: NA
CDR3 protein: ASSSRDFDPYEQY; V gene: TRBV11-2; J gene: TRBJ2-7; D gene: NA; clone size: NA
CDR3 protein: SVESPSGPNTGELF; V gene: TRBV29-1; J gene: TRBJ2-2; D gene: NA; clone size: NA
CDR3 protein: SASDREETQY; V gene: TRBV20-1; J gene: TRBJ2-5; D gene: TRBD1; clone size: NA
CDR3 protein: ASSLSARREQY; V gene: TRBV27; J gene: TRBJ2-7; D gene: NA; clone size: NA
CDR3 protein: ASSLEERSSGTINTDTQY; V gene: TRBV13; J gene: TRBJ2-3; D gene: TRBD2; clone size: NA
CDR3 protein: ASSYDEGGNTEAF; V gene: TRBV6-5; J gene: TRBJ1-1; D gene: NA; clone size: NA
CDR3 protein: ASSPGSGHGGKY; V gene: TRBV28; J gene: TRBJ2-7; D gene: NA; clone size: NA
CDR3 protein: SAKGYSSYEQY; V gene: TRBV20-1; J gene: TRBJ2-7; D gene: NA; clone size: NA
CDR3 protein: SPALPSGLSTDTQY; V gene: TRBV20-1; J gene: TRBJ2-3; D gene: TRBD2; clone size: NA
CDR3 protein: ASSQNPGELF; V gene: TRBV4-1; J gene: TRBJ2-2; D gene: NA; clone size: NA
CDR3 protein: ASSSGPYSGNTIY; V gene: TRBV7-3; J gene: TRBJ1-3; D gene: NA; clone size: NA
CDR3 protein: SARDLAGTYEQY; V gene: TRBV20-1; J gene: TRBJ2-7; D gene: NA; clone size: once